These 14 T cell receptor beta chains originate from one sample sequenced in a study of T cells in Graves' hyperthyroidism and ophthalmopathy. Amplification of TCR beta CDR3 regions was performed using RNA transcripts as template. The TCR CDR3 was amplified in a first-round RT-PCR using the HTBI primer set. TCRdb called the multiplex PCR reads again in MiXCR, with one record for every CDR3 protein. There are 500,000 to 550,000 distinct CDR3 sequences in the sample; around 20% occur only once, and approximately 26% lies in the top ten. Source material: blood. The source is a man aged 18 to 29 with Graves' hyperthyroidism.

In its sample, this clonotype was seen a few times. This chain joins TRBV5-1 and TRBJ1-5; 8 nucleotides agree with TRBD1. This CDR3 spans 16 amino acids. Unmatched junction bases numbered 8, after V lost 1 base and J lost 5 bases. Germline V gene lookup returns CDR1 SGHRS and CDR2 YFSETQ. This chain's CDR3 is CASSLTGGGWDQPQHF. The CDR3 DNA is TGCGCCAGCAGCTTGACAGGGGGTGGATGGGATCAGCCCCAGCATTTT.

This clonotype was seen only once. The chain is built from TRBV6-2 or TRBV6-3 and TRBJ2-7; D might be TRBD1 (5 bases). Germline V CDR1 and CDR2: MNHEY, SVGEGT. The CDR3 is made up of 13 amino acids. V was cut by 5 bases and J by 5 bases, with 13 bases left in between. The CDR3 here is CASSPGWGHEQYF. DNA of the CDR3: TGTGCCAGCAGTCCCGGATGGGGCCACGAGCAGTACTTC.

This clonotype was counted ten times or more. The CDR3, as DNA: TGTGCCAGTAGTGTTTGGACAGCCCCGAACACTGAAGCTTTCTTT. Translated, it gives CASSVWTAPNTEAFF. V usage is TRBV19 and J usage is TRBJ1-1; tentatively, D is TRBD1 (6 bases). The CDR3 sequence is 15 residues long. Looked up from germline, CDR1 is LNHDA and CDR2 is SQIVND (reference sequence). V shed 5 bases and J shed 1 base, with 14 bases lying between them.

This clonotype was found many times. DNA of the CDR3: TGTGCCAGCAACCCCTCGGGGGGTGGGGGCACTGAAGCTTTCTTT. It yields the protein CASNPSGGGGTEAFF. The chain employs TRBV2 and TRBJ1-1, with TRBD1 as a possible D gene (5 bases). This CDR3 contains 15 residues. V was clipped by 7 bases and J by 4 bases, with 19 bases between them. Germline assignment: CDR1 SNHLY and CDR2 FYNNEI.

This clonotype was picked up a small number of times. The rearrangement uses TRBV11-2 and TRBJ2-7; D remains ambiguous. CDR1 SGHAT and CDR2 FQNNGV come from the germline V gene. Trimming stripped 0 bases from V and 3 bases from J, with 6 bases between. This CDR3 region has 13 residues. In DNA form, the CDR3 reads TGTGCCAGCAGCTTAGAGGGGATCTACGAGCAGTACTTC. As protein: CASSLEGIYEQYF. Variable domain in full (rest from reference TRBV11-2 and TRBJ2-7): EAGVAQSPRYKIIEKRQSVAFWCNPISGHATLYWYQQILGQGPKLLIQFQNNGVVDDSQLPKDRFSAERLKGVDSTLKIQPAKLEDSAVYLCASSLEGIYEQYFGPGTRLTVT.

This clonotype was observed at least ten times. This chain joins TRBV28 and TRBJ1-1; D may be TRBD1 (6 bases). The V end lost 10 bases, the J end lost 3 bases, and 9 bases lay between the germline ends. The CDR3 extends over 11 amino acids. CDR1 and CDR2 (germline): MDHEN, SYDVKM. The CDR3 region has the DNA TGTGCCACACAGGGCTACACTGAAGCTTTCTTT. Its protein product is CATQGYTEAFF.

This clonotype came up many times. In DNA form, the CDR3 reads TGTGCCAGCAGCTTATCGTACAGTGTCTACGAGCAGTACTTC. Translated, it gives CASSLSYSVYEQYF. This sequence joins TRBV7-2 and TRBJ2-7; D is undetermined. Germline V gene sequence: CDR1 SGHTA, CDR2 FQGNSA. V shed 2 bases and J shed 3 bases, with 11 bases lying between them. The CDR3 runs to 14 residues. Together with reference TRBV7-2 and TRBJ2-7, the CDR3 gives the full variable domain: GAGVSQSPSNKVTEKGKDVELRCDPISGHTALYWYRQSLGQGLEFLIYFQGNSAPDKSGLPSDRFSAERTGGSVSTLTIQRTQQEDSAVYLCASSLSYSVYEQYFGPGTRLTVT.

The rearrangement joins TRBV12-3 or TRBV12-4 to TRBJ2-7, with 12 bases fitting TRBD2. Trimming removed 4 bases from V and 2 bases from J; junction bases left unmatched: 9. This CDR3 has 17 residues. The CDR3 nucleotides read TGTGCCAGCAGTTCACCCAAGACTAGCGGGGGTACCTACGAGCAGTACTTC. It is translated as CASSSPKTSGGTYEQYF.

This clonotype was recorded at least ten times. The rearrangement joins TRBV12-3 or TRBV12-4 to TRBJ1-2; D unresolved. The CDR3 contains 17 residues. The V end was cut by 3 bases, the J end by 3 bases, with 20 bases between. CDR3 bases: TGTGCCAGCAGTTTCCATACTGACGGCGTGAGGGACTATGGCTACACCTTC. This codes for CASSFHTDGVRDYGYTF.

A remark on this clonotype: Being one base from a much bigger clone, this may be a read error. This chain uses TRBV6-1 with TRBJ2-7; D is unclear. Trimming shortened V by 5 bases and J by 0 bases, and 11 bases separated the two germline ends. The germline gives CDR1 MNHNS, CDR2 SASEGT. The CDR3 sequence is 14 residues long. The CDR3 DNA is TGTGCCAGCAGTCCCCTGACGGGCTCCTACGAGCAGTACGTC. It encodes CASSPLTGSYEQYV.

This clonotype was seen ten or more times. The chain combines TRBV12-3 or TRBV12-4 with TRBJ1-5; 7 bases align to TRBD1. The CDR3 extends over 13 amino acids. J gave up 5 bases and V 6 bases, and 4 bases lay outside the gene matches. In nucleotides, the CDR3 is TGTGCCAGCAGACCAGGGGGATATCAGCCCCAGCATTTT. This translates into CASRPGGYQPQHF.

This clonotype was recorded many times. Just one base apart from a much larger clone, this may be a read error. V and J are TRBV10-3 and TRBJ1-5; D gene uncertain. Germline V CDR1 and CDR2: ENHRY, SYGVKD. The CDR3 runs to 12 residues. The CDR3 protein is CVISESGQPQHF. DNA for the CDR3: TGTGTCATCAGTGAGTCGGGGCAGCCCCAGCATTTT.

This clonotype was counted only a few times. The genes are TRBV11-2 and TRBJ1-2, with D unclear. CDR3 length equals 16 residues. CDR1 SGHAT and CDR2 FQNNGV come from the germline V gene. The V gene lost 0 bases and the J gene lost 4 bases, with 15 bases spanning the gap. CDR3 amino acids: CASSLDSARLSYGYTF. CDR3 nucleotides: TGTGCCAGCAGCTTAGATTCGGCCAGACTTTCCTATGGCTACACCTTC.

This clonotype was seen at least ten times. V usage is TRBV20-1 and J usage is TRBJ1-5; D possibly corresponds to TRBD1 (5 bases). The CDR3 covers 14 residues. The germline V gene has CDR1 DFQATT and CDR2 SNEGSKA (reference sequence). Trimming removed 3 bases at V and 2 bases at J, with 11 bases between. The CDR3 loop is CSARGEKGNQPQHF. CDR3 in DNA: TGCAGTGCTAGGGGGGAAAAGGGCAATCAGCCCCAGCATTTT.